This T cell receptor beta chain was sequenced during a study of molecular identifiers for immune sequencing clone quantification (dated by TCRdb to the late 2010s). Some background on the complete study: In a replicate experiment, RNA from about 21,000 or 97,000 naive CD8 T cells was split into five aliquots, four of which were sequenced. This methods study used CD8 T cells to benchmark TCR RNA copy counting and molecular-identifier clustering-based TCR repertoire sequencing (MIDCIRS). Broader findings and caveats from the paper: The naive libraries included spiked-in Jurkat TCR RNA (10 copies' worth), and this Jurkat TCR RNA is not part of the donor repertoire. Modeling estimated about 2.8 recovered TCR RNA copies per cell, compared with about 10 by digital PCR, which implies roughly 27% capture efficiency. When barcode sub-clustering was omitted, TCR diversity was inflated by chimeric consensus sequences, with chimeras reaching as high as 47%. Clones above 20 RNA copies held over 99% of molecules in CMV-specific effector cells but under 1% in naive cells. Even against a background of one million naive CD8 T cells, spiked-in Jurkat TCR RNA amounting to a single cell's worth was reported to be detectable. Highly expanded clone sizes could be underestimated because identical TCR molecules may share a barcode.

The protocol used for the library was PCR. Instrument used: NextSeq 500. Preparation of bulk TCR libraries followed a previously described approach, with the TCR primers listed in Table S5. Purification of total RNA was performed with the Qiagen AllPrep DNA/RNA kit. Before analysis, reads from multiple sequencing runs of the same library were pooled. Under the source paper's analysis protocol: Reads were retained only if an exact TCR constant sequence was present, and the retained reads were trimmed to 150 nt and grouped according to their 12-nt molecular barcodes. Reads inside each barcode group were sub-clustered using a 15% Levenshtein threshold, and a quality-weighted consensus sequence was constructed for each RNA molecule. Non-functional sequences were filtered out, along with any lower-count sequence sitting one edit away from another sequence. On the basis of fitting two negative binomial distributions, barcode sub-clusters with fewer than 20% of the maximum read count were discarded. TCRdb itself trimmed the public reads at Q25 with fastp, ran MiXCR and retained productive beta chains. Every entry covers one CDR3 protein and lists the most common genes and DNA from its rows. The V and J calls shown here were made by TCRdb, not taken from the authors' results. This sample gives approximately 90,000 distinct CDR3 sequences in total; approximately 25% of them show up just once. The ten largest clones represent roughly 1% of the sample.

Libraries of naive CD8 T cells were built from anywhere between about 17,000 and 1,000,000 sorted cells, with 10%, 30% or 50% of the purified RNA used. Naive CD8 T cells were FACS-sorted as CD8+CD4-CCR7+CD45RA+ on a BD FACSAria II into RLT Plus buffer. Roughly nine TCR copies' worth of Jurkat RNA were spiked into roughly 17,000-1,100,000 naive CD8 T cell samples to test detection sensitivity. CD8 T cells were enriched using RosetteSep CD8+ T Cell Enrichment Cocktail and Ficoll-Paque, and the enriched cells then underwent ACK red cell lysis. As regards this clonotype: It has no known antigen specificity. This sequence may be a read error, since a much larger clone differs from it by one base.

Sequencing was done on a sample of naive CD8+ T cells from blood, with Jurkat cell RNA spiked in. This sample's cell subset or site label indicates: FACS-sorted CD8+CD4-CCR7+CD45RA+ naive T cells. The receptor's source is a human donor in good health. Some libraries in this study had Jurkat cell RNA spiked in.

The nucleotide sequence is TGTGCCGCTTTCGGGGGAGGAGGGGACACTGAAGCTTTCTTT. It translates as CAAFGGGGDTEAFF. Recombination linked TRBV30 to TRBJ1-1, with TRBD1 perhaps the D gene, on 5 matching bases. The CDR3 covers 14 residues, taking in both the cysteine and the phenylalanine. The sequence is cut down to CDR3 DNA, 42 bases in frame from base 1. CDR1 GTSNPN and CDR2 SVGIG were looked up in the germline V gene (reference sequence). V is pared back by 8 bases and J by 3 bases, with 19 bases lying between the germline termini.